The 8 T cell receptor beta chains below were found in one sample sequenced in a study of cytomegalovirus exposure and HLA in healthy donors. Use of 60 Vbeta and 13 Jbeta primers characterized the PCR. Profiled with immunoSEQ multiplex PCR; TCRdb holds only in-frame clones, not every one. The table has about 97,000 clones, over 75% seen once; the top ten hold about 5.5%. The specimen was PBMCs. Receptors originate from a middle-aged man in good health and CMV-seropositive.

This rearrangement joins TRBV27 to TRBJ2-3; maybe TRBD2 (5 bases). The germline V gene has CDR1 MNHEY and CDR2 SMNVEV (reference sequence). V lost 6 bases and J 1 base, leaving 17 bases between the germline ends. CDR3 length: 16 amino acids. The CDR3 bases are TGTGCCAGCAGACCGTCTGGAGGCGGACGCACAGATACGCAGTATTTT. As protein: CASRPSGGGRTDTQYF.

This clone occurred once. The V and J genes are TRBV6-5 and TRBJ2-3; 7 bases agree with TRBD1. V lost 4 bases, J lost 6 bases, and 7 bases stayed unmatched. This CDR3 has 14 amino acids. Germline V gene data show CDR1 as MNHEY and CDR2 as SVGAGI. The CDR3 is CASSLGQFPDTQYF. CDR3 bases: TGTGCCAGCAGTTTGGGACAGTTTCCCGATACGCAGTATTTT.

This chain links TRBV7-9 with TRBJ1-1; 11 bases match TRBD1. The J segment lost 1 base and the V segment lost 5 bases, leaving 6 bases of the junction unmatched. Germline V gene sequence: CDR1 SEHNR, CDR2 FQNEAQ (reference sequence). This CDR3 is 16 amino acids long. Written as DNA, the CDR3 is TGTGCCAGCAGCGCCGGGACAGGGGGACAGAACACTGAAGCTTTCTTT. This codes for CASSAGTGGQNTEAFF.

V gene TRBV7-6 combines with J gene TRBJ2-5; the match to TRBD2 covers 8 bases. CDR1 SGHVS and CDR2 FNYEAQ come from the germline V gene. Trimming at V came to 1 base and at J to 4 bases, leaving 5 bases not matched to a gene. The CDR3 has 15 amino acids. The CDR3 nucleotides read TGTGCCAGCAGCTTAGTTTCGGGGGGGCTAGAGACCCAGTACTTC. Translation: CASSLVSGGLETQYF. Drawing the rest from reference TRBV7-6 and TRBJ2-5, the complete variable domain is GAGVSQSPRYKVTKRGQDVALRCDPISGHVSLYWYRQALGQGPEFLTYFNYEAQQDKSGLPNDRFSAERPEGSISTLTIQRTEQRDSAMYRCASSLVSGGLETQYFGPGTRLLVL.

The chain carries TRBV9 and TRBJ2-7; TRBD1 agrees at 8 bases. With V trimmed by 6 bases and J by 2 bases, 10 bases remained unmatched. The CDR3 is 15 residues long. Germline V gene data show CDR1 as SGDLS and CDR2 as YYNGEE. Here the CDR3 reads CASTPSGTGAYEQYF. CDR3 DNA: TGTGCCAGCACCCCTTCCGGGACAGGCGCCTACGAGCAGTACTTC.

In its sample, this clone was seen a few times. The chain employs TRBV7-2 and TRBJ2-7, with no clear D. Trimming removed 3 bases from V and 2 bases from J, with 5 bases in between. There are 12 residues in the CDR3. CDR1 is SGHTA, CDR2 FQGNSA, per germline. This chain's CDR3 is CASSLVAYEQYF. The CDR3 DNA reads as TGTGCCAGCAGCTTGGTAGCCTACGAGCAGTACTTC.

J is TRBJ2-6 and V is TRBV2, with TRBD1 as a possible D gene (5 bases). CDR3 length: 15 residues. Germline V gene lookup returns CDR1 SNHLY and CDR2 FYNNEI. Trimming took 4 bases from V and 0 from J, leaving 7 bases between them. The CDR3 nucleotides read TGTGCCAGCAGTGGACAGACCTCTGGGGCCAACGTCCTGACTTTC. Its translation is CASSGQTSGANVLTF. The whole variable domain, filled in from reference TRBV2 and TRBJ2-6, reads EPEVTQTPSHQVTQMGQEVILRCVPISNHLYFYWYRQILGQKVEFLVSFYNNEISEKSEIFDDQFSVERPDGSNFTLKIRSTKLEDSAMYFCASSGQTSGANVLTFGAGSRLTVL.

V is TRBV6-1 and J is TRBJ1-6; D uncertain. V lost 4 bases and J 0 bases, leaving 10 bases between the germline ends. The CDR3 runs to 16 residues. Per germline, CDR1 MNHNS and CDR2 SASEGT. CDR3 residues: CASSATPNSYNSPLHF. The CDR3 DNA follows: TGTGCCAGCAGTGCGACACCGAACTCCTATAATTCACCCCTCCACTTT.